This T cell receptor (beta chain) is from a study of T cells in Graves' hyperthyroidism and ophthalmopathy. Study-level results: It was a median approximately 6 months before onset that the model predicted ophthalmopathy. Most expanded thyroid clonotypes above 0.001 also appeared in blood.

Among the patients, aged 18 to 65, hyperthyroidism was newly diagnosed and had lasted under 2 months. Authors of the study amplified TCR beta CDR3 regions from RNA transcripts. When the TCR CDR3 underwent first-round RT-PCR, the HTBI primer set was used. TCRdb reprocessed the multiplex PCR reads with MiXCR, giving one entry per CDR3 protein. This table holds 250,000 to 300,000 distinct CDR3 sequences, approximately 14% found once. This clonotype was counted a few times. The antigen remains unidentified. In this CDR3 the conserved last residue, phenylalanine or tryptophan, is missing, so a read error is likely. Sequencing was carried out using blood. The origin of this receptor is a woman aged 40 to 50 with Graves' hyperthyroidism that later progressed to Graves' ophthalmopathy.

This CDR3 reads CASSLGQKETQYV. DNA for the CDR3: TGCGCCAGCAGCTTGGGACAGAAAGAGACCCAGTACGTC. The chain links TRBV5-1 to TRBJ2-5; tentative D call: TRBD1 (5 bases). Trimming shortened V by 0 bases and J by 3 bases, and 6 bases separated the two germline ends. The CDR3 totals 13 residues. CDR1 and CDR2 from the germline V gene are SGHRS and YFSETQ.